The entry below describes one T cell receptor (beta chain). The sample comes from a study of Ad26.COV2.S vaccination and SARS-CoV-2 variants. Treatment here: approximately 18 received Ad26.COV2.S at low or high dose, single or two shots; five or six received placebo; per-sample allocation not given. Collection of the samples took place on day 63 after the first injection of vaccine or placebo. The CDR3 is 15 residues long. V gave up 2 bases and J gave up 8 bases, with 15 bases separating them. Germline CDR1 reads SGHTA; CDR2 reads FQGNSA. The method was immunoSEQ multiplex PCR; TCRdb's version includes in-frame clones alone and lacks a portion of them. The data show approximately 480,000 clones, roughly 85% seen once.

This specimen consisted of peripheral blood, obtained in a trial of Ad26.COV2.S vaccine versus placebo. This receptor was identified in a person aged 18 to 65 who received the Ad26.COV2.S COVID-19 vaccine or a placebo. The rearrangement joins TRBV7-2 to TRBJ1-4; TRBD1 is a possible D gene (5 bases). CDR3 DNA sequence: TGTGCCAGCAGCTTAACGGGGGGGGTAGGCGAAAAACTGTTTTTT. Translation gives CASSLTGGVGEKLFF.